What follows are 24 T cell receptor beta chains derived from one specimen sequenced in a study of control samples from healthy donors and cancer patients. Clones were read by immunoSEQ multiplex PCR, and TCRdb kept only the in-frame ones, dropping some. The table lists about 120,000 clones, roughly 90% of them singletons, with 2.5% in the top ten. The sequenced sample consisted of blood. These receptors were obtained from a man aged 35 to 55 in good health.

This clone was seen once. The V gene is TRBV6-1, the J gene TRBJ1-3; no definite D call. Trimming took off 5 bases at V and 2 bases at J, with 10 bases between the two ends. Germline V lookup: CDR1 MNHNS, CDR2 SASEGT. The CDR3 is 14 amino acids. This CDR3 is CASSPQRAGNTIYF. CDR3 nucleotide sequence: TGTGCCAGCAGTCCCCAGAGGGCTGGAAACACCATATATTTT.

The chain joins TRBV28 to TRBJ1-2, with 7 positions matching TRBD1. V trimming: 5 bases; J trimming: 7 bases; junction bases outside the gene matches: 7. The germline V gene has CDR1 MDHEN and CDR2 SYDVKM. The CDR3 loop spans 13 amino acids. The CDR3 nucleotides are TGTGCCAGCAGTACGAATGACAGGGCTGGCTACACCTTC. This encodes CASSTNDRAGYTF.

The chain uses TRBV7-9 and TRBJ2-6; D uncertain. This CDR3 is 15 amino acids long. Trimming left V 1 base short and J 2 bases short, with 6 bases between. From germline, CDR1 is SEHNR and CDR2 FQNEAQ (reference sequence). For the CDR3, the DNA is TGTGCCAGCAGCTTAGATCGGGCTGGGGCCAACGTCCTGACTTTC. Translating it yields CASSLDRAGANVLTF.

CDR3 residues: CASSITGATTSDTQYF. The CDR3 DNA reads TGTGCCAGCAGTATCACCGGGGCCACTACTTCAGATACGCAGTATTTT. J is TRBJ2-3 and V is TRBV6-4; possibly TRBD1 or TRBD2 for D (5 bases each). The V and J ends lost 5 bases and 4 bases respectively, with 19 bases between them. The CDR3 runs 16 residues. Germline V gene lookup returns CDR1 MRHNA and CDR2 SNTAGT.

In nucleotides, the CDR3 is TGTGCCAGTAGTAGGAACAGGGCCAATTCTAATTCACCCCTCCACTTT. Translated: CASSRNRANSNSPLHF. This chain uses TRBV19 with TRBJ1-6; tentative D call: TRBD1 (6 bases). This CDR3 spans 16 amino acids. In germline, CDR1 is LNHDA, CDR2 SQIVND (reference sequence). V was cut by 4 bases and J by 6 bases, with 16 bases left in between.

This chain joins TRBV12-3 or TRBV12-4 and TRBJ2-7; D is unresolved. V gave up 6 bases and J gave up 4 bases, with 7 bases separating them. CDR3 length: 11 amino acids. The CDR3 coding sequence is TGTGCCAGCAGCCCCCGATACGAGCAGTACTTC. It is translated as CASSPRYEQYF.

In its sample, this clone was seen once. The genes are TRBV5-1 and TRBJ2-3, with TRBD2 matching over 10 bases. Germline trimming cut 0 bases from V and 5 bases from J; bases unmatched to any gene: 3. The CDR3 has 15 amino acids. Germline CDR1 is SGHRS and CDR2 is YFSETQ. This CDR3 reads CASSLGAGGGDTQYF. CDR3 sequence (DNA): TGCGCCAGCAGCTTGGGAGCGGGAGGGGGAGATACGCAGTATTTT.

This chain joins TRBV9 and TRBJ2-3; D is ambiguous. This CDR3 has 13 amino acids. V shed 3 bases and J shed 1 base, with 6 bases lying between them. Germline-derived CDR1 and CDR2 are SGDLS and YYNGEE. As DNA, the CDR3 is TGTGCCAGCAGCGGATACCGCACAGATACGCAGTATTTT. Encoded protein: CASSGYRTDTQYF. Combining the CDR3 with reference TRBV9 and TRBJ2-3 gives the whole variable domain DSGVTQTPKHLITATGQRVTLRCSPRSGDLSVYWYQQSLDQGLQFLIQYYNGEERAKGNILERFSAQQFPDLHSELNLSSLELGDSALYFCASSGYRTDTQYFGPGTRLTVL.

V usage is TRBV2 and J usage is TRBJ2-7; D is perhaps TRBD2 (5 bases). In germline, CDR1 is SNHLY, CDR2 FYNNEI. CDR3 length equals 14 residues. Trimming cost V 7 bases and J 2 bases, with 15 bases left between them. The CDR3: CASTVRRAAYEQYF. DNA of the CDR3: TGTGCCAGCACCGTGCGGCGGGCCGCCTACGAGCAGTACTTC. Full variable domain (remainder filled in from reference TRBV2 and TRBJ2-7): EPEVTQTPSHQVTQMGQEVILRCVPISNHLYFYWYRQILGQKVEFLVSFYNNEISEKSEIFDDQFSVERPDGSNFTLKIRSTKLEDSAMYFCASTVRRAAYEQYFGPGTRLTVT.

V is TRBV7-9 and J is TRBJ1-1; 7 bases fit TRBD1. Per germline, CDR1 SEHNR and CDR2 FQNEAQ (reference sequence). The CDR3 has 15 amino acids. Germline trimming cut 5 bases from V and 0 bases from J; bases unmatched to any gene: 6. CDR3 DNA sequence: TGTGCCAGCAGCCGTACACAGGGGATGAACACTGAAGCTTTCTTT. As protein: CASSRTQGMNTEAFF.

This clone appeared once. This CDR3 reads CASSTLDRGEAFF. CDR3 DNA: TGCGCCAGCAGCACCCTGGACAGAGGTGAAGCTTTCTTT. V gene TRBV5-1 combines with J gene TRBJ1-1; TRBD1 is a possible D gene (6 bases). The germline CDR1 and CDR2 sequences are SGHRS and YFSETQ. The CDR3 loop spans 13 amino acids. With 4 bases removed from V and 7 bases from J, the gap between germline ends came to 14 bases. Full variable domain (rest looked up from reference TRBV5-1 and TRBJ1-1): KAGVTQTPRYLIKTRGQQVTLSCSPISGHRSVSWYQQTPGQGLQFLFEYFSETQRNKGNFPGRFSGRQFSNSRSEMNVSTLELGDSALYLCASSTLDRGEAFFGQGTRLTVV.

The J gene is TRBJ2-1, the V gene TRBV18; the D gene is possibly TRBD1 (6 bases). Trimming pared 4 bases from V and 2 bases from J, leaving 18 bases between. This CDR3 has 17 amino acids. CDR1 KGHSH and CDR2 LQKENI come from the germline V gene. The CDR3 is CASSRDPQGSPYNEQFF. The CDR3 DNA is TGTGCCAGCTCACGCGATCCACAGGGATCCCCCTACAATGAGCAGTTCTTC.

This clone was detected a few times. The genes are TRBV15 and TRBJ2-7; D gene uncertain. Looked up from germline, CDR1 is LNHNV and CDR2 is YYDKDF (reference sequence). The V end lost 2 bases, the J end lost 7 bases, and 6 bases lay between the germline ends. CDR3 length equals 11 residues. The CDR3 region is CATSRLKEQYF. In nucleotides, the CDR3 is TGTGCCACCAGCAGATTAAAAGAGCAGTACTTC.

The V call is TRBV28, the J call TRBJ1-5; D not resolved. The CDR3 covers 17 residues. V was cut by 0 bases and J by 2 bases, with 14 bases left in between. Germline-derived CDR1 and CDR2 are MDHEN and SYDVKM. The CDR3 nucleotides are TGTGCCAGCAGTTTATGGCGGGGTTCCCACGGCAATCAGCCCCAGCATTTT. Translation: CASSLWRGSHGNQPQHF.

The chain uses TRBV11-2 and TRBJ1-3; the D gene is possibly TRBD1 (5 bases). CDR1 and CDR2 from the germline V gene are SGHAT and FQNNGV. This CDR3 comprises 15 residues. Trimming took off 5 bases at V and 4 bases at J, with 15 bases between the two ends. Written as DNA, the CDR3 is TGTGCCAGCAGCGCCGTCGGCAGGGCGGGAAACACCATATATTTT. Encoded protein: CASSAVGRAGNTIYF.

This chain joins TRBV30 and TRBJ2-5; 8 nucleotides line up with TRBD1. Germline lookup yields CDR1 GTSNPN and CDR2 SVGIG (reference sequence). V shed 8 bases and J 1 base; nucleotides not matched to a gene: 6. CDR3 size: 13 residues. The chain's CDR3 is CALDRGLQETQYF. In DNA form, the CDR3 reads TGTGCCCTCGACAGGGGCCTCCAAGAGACCCAGTACTTC. The full variable domain, in which reference TRBV30 and TRBJ2-5 provide the parts outside the CDR3, is SQTIHQWPATLVQPVGSPLSLECTVEGTSNPNLYWYRQAAGRGLQLLFYSVGIGQISSEVPQNLSASRPQDRQFILSSKKLLLSDSGFYLCALDRGLQETQYFGPGTRLLVL.

The chain carries TRBV9 and TRBJ1-1; D is unclear. Deletions cut 0 bases from V and 0 bases from J, with 9 bases between. This CDR3 spans 15 amino acids. Germline V gene sequence: CDR1 SGDLS, CDR2 YYNGEE. CDR3 protein: CASSVGGKLNTEAFF. For the CDR3, the DNA is TGTGCCAGCAGCGTAGGAGGGAAACTGAACACTGAAGCTTTCTTT.

This rearrangement joins TRBV10-1 to TRBJ2-3; D is uncertain. Germline assignment: CDR1 WNHNN and CDR2 SYGVQD (reference sequence). This CDR3 has 14 amino acids. Trimming took 5 bases from V and 0 from J, leaving 9 bases between them. The CDR3 DNA reads as TGCGCCAGCAGTCCTGACGAAAGCACAGATACGCAGTATTTT. Translating it yields CASSPDESTDTQYF.

The V and J genes are TRBV3-1 (or the pseudogene TRBV3-2) and TRBJ2-7, with 7 nucleotides matching TRBD1. This CDR3 is built from 15 residues. V lost 0 bases to trimming and J lost 3 bases; unmatched junction nucleotides: 5. Germline V lookup: CDR1 LGHDT, CDR2 YNNKEL (reference sequence). The CDR3 spells CASSQEPTGRYEQYF. The DNA of the CDR3 is TGTGCCAGCAGCCAAGAACCGACAGGGCGCTACGAGCAGTACTTC.

This chain links TRBV5-6 with TRBJ2-3, with D uncertain. CDR3 length: 15 amino acids. The V end was cut by 0 bases, the J end by 3 bases, with 11 bases between. Germline V gene data show CDR1 as SGHDT and CDR2 as YYEEEE. The CDR3 spells CASSLGLGLTDTQYF. DNA for the CDR3: TGTGCCAGCAGCTTGGGGCTAGGGCTTACAGATACGCAGTATTTT.

In its sample, this clone was seen once. V and J are TRBV27 and TRBJ1-3; D not certain. The ends were cut back, 7 bases at V and 1 base at J, with 11 bases in the middle. CDR3 length equals 14 residues. Germline V gene lookup returns CDR1 MNHEY and CDR2 SMNVEV (reference sequence). The DNA of the CDR3 is TGTGCCAGCACTCTCCTGGAGTCTGGAAACACCATATATTTT. Residues: CASTLLESGNTIYF.

The V call is TRBV18, the J call TRBJ2-2, with D perhaps matching TRBD2 (6 bases). Germline V gives CDR1 KGHSH, CDR2 LQKENI. The CDR3 is made up of 14 amino acids. The V end lost 8 bases, the J end lost 6 bases, and 16 bases lay between the germline ends. CDR3 residues: CASAPEGIPGELFF. The CDR3 DNA sequence: TGTGCCAGCGCTCCGGAGGGAATTCCCGGGGAGCTGTTTTTT.

The rearrangement uses TRBV28 and TRBJ1-6; D is uncertain. The germline CDR1 and CDR2 sequences are MDHEN and SYDVKM. V lost 5 bases and J 5 bases, leaving 10 bases between the germline ends. This CDR3 has 14 residues. The CDR3 protein is CASSPGLNNSPLHF. In nucleotides, the CDR3 is TGTGCCAGCAGTCCCGGACTGAATAATTCACCCCTCCACTTT.

This chain joins TRBV4-2 and TRBJ1-5; TRBD1 aligns across 10 bases. Germline V lookup: CDR1 LGHNA, CDR2 YNFKEQ. This CDR3 contains 14 residues. Unmatched junction bases numbered 4, after V lost 4 bases and J lost 7 bases. Here the CDR3 DNA reads TGTGCCAGCAGCCTTGGACAGGGGGTCCAGCCCCAGCATTTT. Translated, it gives CASSLGQGVQPQHF.